The 5 T cell receptor beta chains below all came from one sample that was sequenced in a study of OX40 agonist ivuxolimab in advanced cancers. Measured with immunoSEQ multiplex PCR; TCRdb has only the in-frame clones, and not every one. The data contain 65,000 to 90,000 clones, roughly four fifths of them singletons. The material was CD4+ or CD8+ T cells sorted from blood, obtained in a trial of the OX40 agonist ivuxolimab. The receptors derive from an adult with an advanced solid tumor such as melanoma, head and neck, liver or kidney cancer.

This clone occurred once. The gene calls are TRBV5-1 and TRBJ2-1; 13 nucleotides match TRBD2. This CDR3 has 15 amino acids. The V gene end was trimmed by 6 bases and the J gene end by 7 bases; junction bases not matched to a gene: 7. Germline lookup yields CDR1 SGHRS and CDR2 YFSETQ. This CDR3 reads CASNEGLAGSNEQFF. CDR3 bases: TGCGCCAGCAACGAGGGACTAGCGGGAAGTAATGAGCAGTTCTTC. The whole variable domain, filled in from reference TRBV5-1 and TRBJ2-1, reads KAGVTQTPRYLIKTRGQQVTLSCSPISGHRSVSWYQQTPGQGLQFLFEYFSETQRNKGNFPGRFSGRQFSNSRSEMNVSTLELGDSALYLCASNEGLAGSNEQFFGPGTRLTVL.

This chain uses TRBV11-2 with TRBJ2-7, with a possible D match to TRBD1 (6 bases). From germline, CDR1 is SGHAT and CDR2 FQNNGV. CDR3 length: 15 residues. Trimming removed 5 bases from V and 2 bases from J, with 16 bases in between. The CDR3 DNA sequence: TGTGCCAGCAGCAGGTCCTCGGGACAAACCTACGAGCAGTACTTC. This gives the protein CASSRSSGQTYEQYF.

The chain has TRBV29-1 and TRBJ2-1, with TRBD2 identical over 10 bases. CDR1 and CDR2 (germline): SQVTM, ANQGSEA. The CDR3 length is 14 residues. The junction had 5 bases not matched to a gene; V was cut back by 3 bases and J by 6 bases. CDR3 coding DNA: TGCAGCGTTGAGCGGACTAGCGGAGGCAATGAGCAGTTCTTC. Translating gives CSVERTSGGNEQFF.

The chain carries TRBV5-1 and TRBJ2-3, with D uncertain. The CDR3 consists of 18 residues. Germline CDR1 is SGHRS and CDR2 is YFSETQ. V was clipped by 0 bases and J by 0 bases, with 17 bases between them. CDR3 nucleotides: TGCGCCAGCAGCTTGGCCGCTAACATAGATGCTAGCACAGATACGCAGTATTTT. Amino acid sequence: CASSLAANIDASTDTQYF.

This clone was counted once. This chain joins TRBV15 and TRBJ2-1; a weak D match, TRBD2 (6 bases). The V gene lost 3 bases and the J gene lost 8 bases, with 14 bases spanning the gap. CDR1 is LNHNV, CDR2 YYDKDF, per germline (reference sequence). The CDR3 covers 14 residues. The CDR3 is CATSRDYGLDEQFF. CDR3 sequence (DNA): TGTGCCACCAGCAGGGACTACGGACTGGATGAGCAGTTCTTC. The whole variable domain, remainder taken from reference TRBV15 and TRBJ2-1, is DAMVIQNPRYQVTQFGKPVTLSCSQTLNHNVMYWYQQKSSQAPKLLFHYYDKDFNNEADTPDNFQSRRPNTSFCFLDIRSPGLGDTAMYLCATSRDYGLDEQFFGPGTRLTVL.